This is a list of T cell receptor beta chains from one sample in a study of blood T cell repertoires in COVID-19. Assay used: immunoSEQ multiplex PCR; TCRdb lists only in-frame clones, some missing. This table has about 340,000 clones, 80% to 90% appearing once. The sample taken for sequencing was peripheral blood. These receptors all stem from a young man with active or convalescent COVID-19. CDR3s include the opening cysteine and the closing phenylalanine or tryptophan. The order of the fields is clone size, CDR3 length, D gene, J gene, V gene, CDR3 DNA, CDR3 protein. D genes are given only for firm matches. A row's size may be missing; if present it is once, few, many or a size class.

>NA|17|TRBD1|TRBJ1-5|TRBV4-1
TGCGCCAGCAGCCGTTTTGGGGACAGGGCTTTATCAGGGGCCCAGCATTTT
CASSRFGDRALSGAQHF
>NA|14|NA|TRBJ2-5|TRBV29-1
TGCAGCGTAGCTCAAGCGGTCATACAAGAGACCCAGTACTTC
CSVAQAVIQETQYF
>NA|16|NA|TRBJ2-5|TRBV5-4
TGTGCCAGCAGCGTGGGAGTCCAGGGCAGCCAAGAGACCCAGTACTTC
CASSVGVQGSQETQYF
>NA|15|TRBD1|TRBJ1-2|TRBV7-9
TGTGCCAGCAGCTGGACGGAGACAGGGTCCCAGGGCTACACCTTC
CASSWTETGSQGYTF
>NA|12|NA|TRBJ2-7|TRBV14
TGTGCCAGCAGCCAAACAGGGTTCGAGCAGTACTTC
CASSQTGFEQYF
>NA|12|NA|TRBJ1-1|TRBV29-1
TGCAGCGGAACATCTCGGGACACTGAAGCTTTCTTT
CSGTSRDTEAFF
>NA|15|TRBD1|TRBJ2-5|TRBV6-5
TGTGCCAGCAGTTACCAGGGACAGGTGGGGGAGACCCAGTACTTC
CASSYQGQVGETQYF
>NA|16|TRBD1|TRBJ1-1|TRBV28
TGTGCCAGCAGCCCCCTGGGGACAGGGGGGGGCACTGAAGCTTTCTTT
CASSPLGTGGGTEAFF
>NA|14|TRBD1|TRBJ2-7|TRBV2
TGTGCCAGCAGGAACCGGGACAGCCCCTACGAGCAGTACTTC
CASRNRDSPYEQYF
>few|14|NA|TRBJ1-4|TRBV30
TGTGCCTGGAGTGTAACAGGCCGTAATGAAAAACTGTTTTTT
CAWSVTGRNEKLFF
>NA|13|TRBD1|TRBJ1-2|TRBV12-3/TRBV12-4
TGTGCCAGCAGTCGGGACAGTATGTTTGGCTACACCTTC
CASSRDSMFGYTF
>NA|15|TRBD2|TRBJ2-5|TRBV30
TGTGCCTGGAGTGTTGCGGGGAGGGCCTCTGAGACCCAGTACTTC
CAWSVAGRASETQYF
>NA|15|NA|TRBJ2-1|TRBV7-3
TGTGCCAGCAGCTTAACCCCCTTGAGGAACAATGAGCAGTTCTTC
CASSLTPLRNNEQFF
>few|16|TRBD1|TRBJ1-4|TRBV4-1
TGCGCCAGCAGCCGAGGGCTAGGACAGGGGCGCGAAAAACTGTTTTTT
CASSRGLGQGREKLFF
>NA|13|NA|TRBJ1-1|TRBV14
TGTGCCAGCAGCAAGCAGGTGAACACTGAAGCTTTCTTT
CASSKQVNTEAFF
>NA|15|TRBD1|TRBJ1-6|TRBV6-5
TGTGCCAGCAGTTACTCGCGACAGGGGAATTCACCCCTCCACTTT
CASSYSRQGNSPLHF
>NA|15|NA|TRBJ2-7|TRBV11-2
TGTGCCAGCAGCTCCCTTCGGGACTTCAGCTACGAGCAGTACTTC
CASSSLRDFSYEQYF
>NA|14|NA|TRBJ2-3|TRBV7-2
TGTGCCAGCAGCTTTGGGCACAGTGAAAGTTCGCAGTATTTT
CASSFGHSESSQYF
>NA|17|TRBD1|TRBJ1-1|TRBV5-1
TGCGCCAGCAGCCCTCGTGTCAGGGGACAGGGGAACACTGAAGCTTTCTTT
CASSPRVRGQGNTEAFF
>NA|12|NA|TRBJ2-7|TRBV30
TGTGCCTGGACCCGAGGAGGGTACGAGCAGTACTTC
CAWTRGGYEQYF
>few|14|TRBD2|TRBJ2-1|TRBV11-2
TGTGCCAGCAGCACAGCGGGAAACCGGAATGAGCAGTTCTTC
CASSTAGNRNEQFF
>NA|15|NA|TRBJ2-7|TRBV15
TGTGCCACCAGCGTACAGGGTGCTGTCGCCTACGAGCAGTACTTC
CATSVQGAVAYEQYF
>once|15|TRBD2|TRBJ2-3|TRBV5-1
TGCGCCAGCAGCCTGATGGCGGGGGGGCGAGATACGCAGTATTTT
CASSLMAGGRDTQYF
>NA|17|TRBD2|TRBJ2-6|TRBV19
TGTGCCAGTAGTCGAACTAGCGTGGGCTCTGGGGCCAACGTCCTGACTTTC
CASSRTSVGSGANVLTF
>NA|17|NA|TRBJ2-4|TRBV5-6
TGTGCCAGCAGCTTGGCGGCAGGCGCCCTAGCCAAAAACATTCAGTACTTC
CASSLAAGALAKNIQYF
>NA|15|NA|TRBJ2-1|TRBV6-5
TGTGCCAGCAGTTACGGGGGGGCCACCTACAATGAGCAGTTCTTC
CASSYGGATYNEQFF
>NA|14|NA|TRBJ1-1|TRBV7-6
TGTGCCAGCAGCCCTCTCAGGGCGGACACTGAAGCTTTCTTT
CASSPLRADTEAFF
>NA|17|NA|TRBJ1-5|TRBV5-8
TGTGCCAGCAGCCCCCTAGCAATGGTTTATAGCAATCAGCCCCAGCATTTT
CASSPLAMVYSNQPQHF
>NA|15|TRBD2|TRBJ2-7|TRBV11-2
TGTGCCAGCAGCTTGATAGCGGGAGGGGCCACGGGGCAGTACTTC
CASSLIAGGATGQYF
>NA|15|NA|TRBJ1-6|TRBV4-2
TGTGCCAGCAGCCAGAACGCAATCGGTCCCGTACCCCTCCACTTT
CASSQNAIGPVPLHF
>NA|18|TRBD2|TRBJ2-2|TRBV4-1
TGCGCCAGCAGCCAAGATCGGATCCAGGGAGGGTTCACCGGGGAGCTGTTTTTT
CASSQDRIQGGFTGELFF
>NA|12|NA|TRBJ2-7|TRBV11-1
TGTGCCAGCAGCTTTAATAGCTACGAGCAGTACTTC
CASSFNSYEQYF
>NA|13|NA|TRBJ2-7|TRBV2
TGTGCCAGCAGTGATGCAGGGTTCCACGAGCAGTACTTC
CASSDAGFHEQYF
>NA|14|NA|TRBJ1-1|TRBV5-1
TGCGCCAGCAGCTTCACAGGGAAGAACACTGAAGCTTTCTTT
CASSFTGKNTEAFF
>NA|13|NA|TRBJ1-5|TRBV12-3/TRBV12-4
TGTGCCAGCAGTCTAAGAGAGGGACAGCCCCAGCATTTT
CASSLREGQPQHF
>few|16|TRBD1|TRBJ1-2|TRBV7-9
TGTGCCAGCAGCCCTACAAGGGGGCGGGTTGGATATGGCTACACCTTC
CASSPTRGRVGYGYTF